Reported below is one TCR beta chain. The antigen is undetermined. Some clones are missing from TCRdb's copy, which holds only in-frame ones; the method was immunoSEQ multiplex PCR. The sample holds just under 95,000 clones; 85% to 90% are singletons and the top ten take 10% to 13%. Looked up from germline, CDR1 is LNHDA and CDR2 is SQIVND (reference sequence). CDR3 length: 14 amino acids. V was clipped by 3 bases and J by 1 base, with 10 bases between them. The data are from a study of T cell responses to AZD1222 COVID-19 vaccine. Overall study results and limits: Seropositive at baseline were only 5 to 7 AZD1222 recipients. Reportedly, nearly half the spike-specific TCRs target unmutated variant regions.

This sequence originates from an adult in good health. The chain has TRBV19 and TRBJ2-7; D call uncertain. The specimen comprised peripheral blood, sampled on day 0 of AZD1222 vaccination. CDR3 in amino acids: CASSMGDGSYEQYF. The CDR3 nucleotides are TGTGCCAGTAGTATGGGTGACGGTTCCTACGAGCAGTACTTC. Looking up the rest from reference TRBV19 and TRBJ2-7 gives the full variable domain: DGGITQSPKYLFRKEGQNVTLSCEQNLNHDAMYWYRQDPGQGLRLIYYSQIVNDFQKGDIAEGYSVSREKKESFPLTVTSAQKNPTAFYLCASSMGDGSYEQYFGPGTRLTVT.